This TCR beta chain was observed in a study of human T cells and chemical hapten exposure (dated by TCRdb to the early 2020s). Turning to the overall study: For sensitization, 2% DPC in acetone was applied to a 2 cm by 2 cm area of upper inner arm skin. Weekly therapeutic DPC doses were additionally applied to the scalp of patients throughout the approximately 23-week study period. Patch testing was performed on the upper back with Finn chambers containing 0.01% DPC, and the patch tests were scored after 6 days according to International Contact Dermatitis Research Group standards. The mostly female patient cohort included alopecia areata with under or over 50% scalp involvement, alopecia totalis and alopecia universalis. The libraries were sequenced as a pool, and the TCR yield per sample differed mostly because of small variations in library volumes within the pool. This study followed changes in the peripheral blood TCR repertoire in vivo during primary and secondary sensitization of alopecia patients to the hapten diphenylcyclopropenone (DPC). Blood samples were taken from patients before sensitization (week 0) and then at 2, 6 and about 24 weeks after DPC sensitization. Twenty-nine alopecia patients provided blood for TCR sequencing at one to four time points (pre-sensitization, 2, 6 and 24 weeks). Paper-wide results and their limitations: A positive correlation was found between the number of PT1 expanded TCRs and patch test score, with significance reached at thresholds 8, 16 and 32 but not 4. After repeated subsampling, the strength of the expansion versus patch-test correlation and the threshold at which it became significant changed. Significantly more large CDR3 similarity clusters were formed by expanded TCRs than by pre-sensitization or healthy control sets, consistent with antigen-driven responses. DPC sensitization did not change the number of TCRs with a frequency above 1 in 1000, and there was no evidence of changes in global repertoire structure. Because every patient had alopecia, a presumed autoimmune disease, the patients' immune response might differ from that of healthy individuals.

This clonotype occurred a few times. Its antigen specificity is not known. No much larger clone exists at a distance of one base, and base qualities are not known. The meaning of the sample's time point label: patch test 1, 2 weeks after DPC sensitization. What the treatment or condition label conveys for this sample: therapeutic diphenylcyclopropenone sensitization with weekly scalp DPC. At each patch-test visit, blood was drawn before the patch test was applied. Patients were eligible if aged 18 to 70, diagnosed with alopecia and judged suitable for DPC therapy, and pregnant patients were excluded. Total RNA was isolated from unfractionated whole blood collected in Tempus Blood RNA tubes. Its CDR3 holds 13 amino acids, cysteine through phenylalanine. The CDR3 DNA has 39 bases and is translated from base 1. CDR1 and CDR2, per the germline V gene (reference sequence), are DFQATT and SNEGSKA. Trimming costs V 3 bases and J 1 base, and their ends lie 9 bases apart.

Library preparation employed RACE. Sequencing instrument: NextSeq 500. During library preparation, unique molecular identifiers were attached to individual cDNA molecules so that TCRs could be counted quantitatively and reproducibly. For every blood RNA sample, sequencing covered both the TCR alpha and TCR beta chains. The original methods were these. The median number of TCRs per sample was around 100,000, ranging from roughly 23,224 to 690,600. V, J and CDR3 annotation of the TCR reads was carried out using the Decombinator software suite. For PS versus PT1 abundance plots, all samples were subsampled to the same number of TCRs (28,000). TCRs were defined as expanded if absent before sensitization and observed at least eight times at the 2-week time point. TCRdb passed the public sequencing reads through fastp at Q25 and MiXCR, retaining productive beta sequences. Duplicate CDR3 protein sequences are folded into a single record with the most common DNA and genes. It is TCRdb's table, rather than the study itself, that gives the V and J calls and clone size. This sample has roughly 120,000 distinct CDR3 sequences in its table, and about 13% of those were observed once. About 0.9% of the sample is in the top ten clones.

This clonotype was obtained from a man aged 18-30 years with alopecia areata. Some clones in this sample may be carry-over from other donors' samples. The chain uses TRBV20-1 and TRBJ1-1; TRBD1 is a weak D gene call, 5 bases matching. The source was whole blood, collected in connection with sensitization to the hapten diphenylcyclopropenone (DPC). For the CDR3, the sequence is CSASRGENTEAFF. The base sequence is TGCAGTGCTAGCCGAGGGGAGAACACTGAAGCTTTCTTT.